This T cell receptor (beta chain) was captured by sequencing in a study of T cells after yellow fever vaccination. TCRdb re-derived calls from the 5' RACE reads in MiXCR, one entry per CDR3 protein. Altogether some 300,000 distinct CDR3 sequences are present, 7.5% to 9.5% being singletons, with the ten largest covering about 3.7%. The V segment lost 3 bases and the J segment 4 bases; nucleotides outside the gene matches: 6. CDR1 LNHDA and CDR2 SQIVND come from the germline V gene (reference sequence). This CDR3 is 16 amino acids long. The clonotype was recovered from a man aged 18 to 30 who received the YFV17D yellow fever vaccine. The chain has TRBV19 and TRBJ1-5; 10 bases map to TRBD1. This material consisted of CD4+ T cells sorted from PBMCs, taken 5 days after the yellow fever booster vaccination. CDR3 nucleotides: TGTGCCAGTAGTATTACGGTGGACAGGGGGAATCAGCCCCAGCATTTT. Its protein product is CASSITVDRGNQPQHF.